The source of this T cell receptor (beta chain) is a study of blood T cells in healthy people across ages. The CDR3 is made up of 12 amino acids. CDR1 and CDR2 (germline): DFQATT, SNEGSKA (reference sequence). Trimming cost V 2 bases and J 2 bases, with 5 bases left between them. No fewer than 6 million PBMCs went into each sample. Each sample yielded at least 6 micrograms of PBMC total RNA. Using a J-beta primer mix together with a sample-barcoded 5' primer, a second PCR was run for about 7 to 12 cycles. Each cDNA molecule received a tag from a template-switch adaptor that had 12 random nucleotides. TCRdb processed the 5' RACE reads anew with MiXCR; each CDR3 protein has one entry. The table records approximately 1,700,000 distinct CDR3 sequences, approximately 39% of them present only once.

The chain is built from TRBV20-1 and TRBJ2-3; D gene ambiguous. This clonotype was sampled from a human donor in good health. The material sequenced was blood. CDR3 loop: CSARPDTDTQYF. CDR3 DNA sequence: TGCAGTGCTAGACCTGACACAGATACGCAGTATTTT.